Listed here are 30 T cell receptor beta chains from one sample, sequenced in a study of T-cell reconstitution after alpha-beta-depleted transplantation in children. It was with unique molecular identifiers that the TCRbeta library was prepared. TCRdb ran MiXCR on the PCR reads and lists one entry per CDR3 protein. The table includes hundreds of thousands of distinct CDR3 sequences, about a sixth detected once. The material sequenced was PBMCs, mostly from graft donor cells, taken 360 days after TCRalphabeta/CD19-depleted stem cell transplant. Source of these receptors: a male patient aged 2-15 years who had a stem cell transplant for acute lymphoblastic leukemia, so the T cells may come from the graft donor.

In this sample, this clonotype turned up a few times. V gene TRBV5-6 combines with J gene TRBJ2-4, with TRBD1 matching 8 bases. The CDR3 has 14 amino acids. Germline lookup yields CDR1 SGHDT and CDR2 YYEEEE. V was clipped by 4 bases and J by 8 bases; unmatched bases: 8. The CDR3 region is CASSPGRGRDIQYF. In nucleotides, the CDR3 is TGTGCCAGCAGCCCAGGCAGGGGGCGGGACATTCAGTACTTC. Full variable domain (remainder filled in from reference TRBV5-6 and TRBJ2-4): DAGVTQSPTHLIKTRGQQVTLRCSPKSGHDTVSWYQQALGQGPQFIFQYYEEEERQRGNFPDRFSGHQFPNYSSELNVNALLLGDSALYLCASSPGRGRDIQYFGAGTRLSVL.

This clonotype was counted a few times. The rearrangement uses TRBV12-3 or TRBV12-4 and TRBJ2-5, with 15 bases that match TRBD2. The CDR3 length is 18 residues. With 1 base clipped from V and 3 bases from J, the junction kept 6 bases outside the gene matches. The CDR3 DNA is TGTGCCAGCAGTTTAGTCGGACTAGCGGGGGGGCCTGAAGAGACCCAGTACTTC. As protein: CASSLVGLAGGPEETQYF.

This clonotype was found a few times. The chain couples TRBV4-3 to TRBJ2-2; unclear D gene. This CDR3 contains 15 residues. Germline V CDR1 and CDR2: LGHNA, YSLEER. V shed 0 bases and J shed 7 bases, with 12 bases lying between them. CDR3 DNA sequence: TGCGCCAGCAGCCAAGATAGTTCTATGCACGGGGAGCTGTTTTTT. Translating it yields CASSQDSSMHGELFF.

Concerning this clonotype: This may be a read error: a much more frequent sequence differs by one nucleotide. The V gene is TRBV12-3 or TRBV12-4, the J gene TRBJ2-6; D not resolved. The CDR3 length is 12 residues. CDR3 in amino acids: CVSISGANVLTF. The CDR3 bases are TGTGTCAGCATCTCTGGGGCCAACGTCCTGACTTTC.

This clonotype was observed a handful of times. This rearrangement joins TRBV7-2 to TRBJ1-1; perhaps TRBD1 as D (6 bases). The CDR3 spans 14 residues. The V and J ends lost 1 base and 5 bases respectively, with 11 bases between them. The germline V gene has CDR1 SGHTA and CDR2 FQGNSA. The CDR3 loop reads CASSLVRGRTEAFF. CDR3 DNA: TGTGCCAGCAGCTTAGTCAGGGGTCGGACTGAAGCTTTCTTT.

This clonotype has more than one count but fewer than ten. The V and J genes are TRBV10-3 and TRBJ2-7; TRBD2 is a possible D gene (6 bases). V was pared by 4 bases and J by 2 bases, with 12 bases between. Germline V gives CDR1 ENHRY, CDR2 SYGVKD. CDR3 length: 14 residues. For the CDR3, the DNA is TGTGCCATCAGTGTTGGCCTAGCGACCTACGAGCAGTACTTC. It yields the protein CAISVGLATYEQYF.

The chain recombines TRBV3-1 with TRBJ1-5, with a possible D match to TRBD1 (5 bases). This CDR3 is built from 14 residues. The germline V gene encodes CDR1 LGHDT and CDR2 YNNKEL (reference sequence). Trimming shortened V by 7 bases and J by 0 bases, and 10 bases separated the two germline ends. The CDR3 protein is CASTNGGSNQPQHF. The CDR3 nucleotides read TGTGCCAGCACCAACGGGGGTAGCAATCAGCCCCAGCATTTT. Using reference TRBV3-1 and TRBJ1-5 for the parts outside the CDR3, the full variable domain is DTAVSQTPKYLVTQMGNDKSIKCEQNLGHDTMYWYKQDSKKFLKIMFSYNNKELIINETVPNRFSPKSPDKAHLNLHINSLELGDSAVYFCASTNGGSNQPQHFGDGTRLSIL.

The table lists this clonotype with a few counts. The chain links TRBV12-3 or TRBV12-4 to TRBJ2-2; 10 bases agree with TRBD1. V trimming: 7 bases; J trimming: 0 bases; junction bases outside the gene matches: 8. The CDR3 contains 17 residues. CDR3 in DNA: TGTGCCAGCACCTCGGGACAGGGGACCGCGAACACCGGGGAGCTGTTTTTT. It yields the protein CASTSGQGTANTGELFF.

V usage is TRBV5-1 and J usage is TRBJ1-4; D is possibly TRBD1 (5 bases). V was trimmed by 1 base and J by 0 bases, leaving 10 bases between them. CDR1 and CDR2 (germline): SGHRS, YFSETQ. The CDR3 is 16 amino acids. The CDR3 loop reads CASSLQGTATNEKLFF. In DNA, the CDR3 is TGCGCCAGCAGCTTGCAGGGAACTGCAACTAATGAAAAACTGTTTTTT.

The J gene is TRBJ2-7, the V gene TRBV5-5; TRBD2 matches 8 bases. CDR3 length equals 17 residues. The V segment lost 0 bases and the J segment 3 bases; nucleotides outside the gene matches: 11. The germline V gene has CDR1 SGHKS and CDR2 YYEKEE (reference sequence). The CDR3 region has the DNA TGTGCCAGCAGCTTGGTCATGCCGGGGGGGCACGGCTACGAGCAGTACTTC. This encodes CASSLVMPGGHGYEQYF.

The rearrangement links TRBV27 to TRBJ2-7; 8 nucleotides align to TRBD1. Germline V gives CDR1 MNHEY, CDR2 SMNVEV (reference sequence). The CDR3 is made up of 15 amino acids. V dropped 4 bases and J dropped 4; count of bases not matched to a gene: 9. The CDR3 sequence: CASSWVPGQEYEQYF. As DNA, the CDR3 is TGTGCCAGCAGTTGGGTACCGGGACAGGAGTACGAGCAGTACTTC.

This clonotype was observed many times. The rearrangement joins TRBV28 to TRBJ2-7; D might be TRBD1 (5 bases). CDR1 MDHEN and CDR2 SYDVKM come from the germline V gene. This CDR3 is built from 12 residues. V was clipped by 6 bases and J by 2 bases, with 8 bases between them. DNA of the CDR3: TGTGCCAGCAGGGGCAGGGCCTACGAGCAGTACTTC. Translating it yields CASRGRAYEQYF.

This clonotype was seen only a few times. The rearrangement uses TRBV7-8 and TRBJ1-1; D is undetermined. CDR1 is SGHVS, CDR2 FQNEAQ, per germline. The V end was cut by 5 bases, the J end by 4 bases, with 14 bases between. CDR3 length: 14 residues. CDR3 protein: CASSRLQDGTEAFF. The CDR3 DNA reads TGTGCCAGCAGCCGTCTGCAGGACGGCACTGAAGCTTTCTTT.

The table lists this clonotype with a few counts. This chain uses TRBV7-8 with TRBJ2-2, with TRBD2 matching 7 bases. The germline gives CDR1 SGHVS, CDR2 FQNEAQ. The length of the CDR3 is 14 residues. With 5 bases clipped from V and 9 bases from J, the junction kept 9 bases outside the gene matches. As DNA, the CDR3 is TGTGCCAGCAGCCACCTAGAGGGACTAAGGGAGCTGTTTTTT. It encodes CASSHLEGLRELFF. The full variable domain, its missing parts supplied by reference TRBV7-8 and TRBJ2-2, is GAGVSQSPRYKVAKRGQDVALRCDPISGHVSLFWYQQALGQGPEFLTYFQNEAQLDKSGLPSDRFFAERPEGSVSTLKIQRTQQEDSAVYLCASSHLEGLRELFFGEGSRLTVL.

This clonotype was detected only a few times. This sequence joins TRBV2 and TRBJ2-7; TRBD1 matches at 8 bases. The CDR3 totals 12 residues. With V trimmed by 8 bases and J by 3 bases, 3 bases remained unmatched. CDR1 is SNHLY and CDR2 is FYNNEI in the germline V gene. This chain's CDR3 is CASSGQVYEQYF. The CDR3 DNA reads as TGTGCCAGCTCGGGACAGGTCTACGAGCAGTACTTC.

This clonotype has more than one count but fewer than ten. The gene calls are TRBV20-1 and TRBJ1-4, with D unclear. The CDR3 has 15 amino acids. V was trimmed by 4 bases and J by 2 bases, leaving 14 bases between them. Germline lookup yields CDR1 DFQATT and CDR2 SNEGSKA (reference sequence). The CDR3 DNA is TGCAGTGCTAACCAATTCTTGGGGACTAATGAAAAACTGTTTTTT. This sequence encodes CSANQFLGTNEKLFF.

This clonotype was picked up many times. The gene calls are TRBV29-1 and TRBJ2-1; a weak D match, TRBD1 (5 bases). This CDR3 region has 10 residues. In germline, CDR1 is SQVTM, CDR2 ANQGSEA. The germline V and J ends were trimmed by 6 bases and 15 bases, with 15 bases remaining between them. As DNA, the CDR3 is TGCAGCGTCAGGGATGATGTGACGTTCTTC. Translated, it gives CSVRDDVTFF.

This clonotype was recorded many times. The chain links TRBV28 to TRBJ2-3; perhaps TRBD2 as D (6 bases). In germline, CDR1 is MDHEN, CDR2 SYDVKM. Trimming shortened V by 4 bases and J by 1 base, and 12 bases separated the two germline ends. The CDR3 sequence is 15 residues long. The CDR3 coding sequence is TGTGCCAGCAGTTCCCGACTAGAGGGCACAGATACGCAGTATTTT. It codes for CASSSRLEGTDTQYF.

This clonotype was seen a few times. The genes are TRBV7-2 and TRBJ2-7, with a tentative D call TRBD1 (5 bases). The germline gives CDR1 SGHTA, CDR2 FQGNSA. V was pared by 4 bases and J by 4 bases, with 20 bases between. This CDR3 is 16 amino acids long. The CDR3 DNA reads TGTGCCAGCAGCTCATTCCCCCTGGCAGGGCGGTACGAGCAGTACTTC. Its protein product is CASSSFPLAGRYEQYF. Full variable domain (rest looked up from reference TRBV7-2 and TRBJ2-7): GAGVSQSPSNKVTEKGKDVELRCDPISGHTALYWYRQSLGQGLEFLIYFQGNSAPDKSGLPSDRFSAERTGGSVSTLTIQRTQQEDSAVYLCASSSFPLAGRYEQYFGPGTRLTVT.

The chain combines TRBV6-1 with TRBJ2-2; TRBD1 aligns across 11 bases. From germline, CDR1 is MNHNS and CDR2 SASEGT. V was clipped by 5 bases and J by 7 bases; unmatched bases: 12. The CDR3 extends over 17 amino acids. CDR3 in amino acids: CASSPRLDRGRDGELFF. The CDR3 DNA sequence: TGTGCCAGCAGTCCTAGACTGGACAGGGGGCGCGACGGGGAGCTGTTTTTT.

The CDR3 protein is CASSPGLLFSGNTIYF. In DNA form, the CDR3 reads TGTGCCAGCTCACCGGGACTGTTATTCTCTGGAAACACCATATATTTT. The J gene is TRBJ1-3, the V gene TRBV18; possibly TRBD1 for D (5 bases). CDR3 length: 16 amino acids. CDR1 is KGHSH, CDR2 LQKENI, per germline. Trimming left V 3 bases short and J 0 bases short, with 12 bases between.

The chain has TRBV7-6 and TRBJ2-2, with 12 positions matching TRBD2. From germline, CDR1 is SGHVS and CDR2 FNYEAQ. This CDR3 is built from 15 residues. Germline trimming cut 5 bases from V and 7 bases from J; bases unmatched to any gene: 5. In DNA form, the CDR3 reads TGTGCCAGCAGCAAGACTAGCGGGGGAGTCGGGGAGCTGTTTTTT. Amino acids: CASSKTSGGVGELFF.

The chain couples TRBV27 to TRBJ1-5, with D perhaps TRBD1 (5 bases). The CDR3 covers 16 residues. Trimming removed 2 bases from V and 2 bases from J, with 13 bases in between. Germline V gene lookup returns CDR1 MNHEY and CDR2 SMNVEV (reference sequence). CDR3 bases: TGTGCCAGCAGTTTAACTGCGGGGCTTGGCAATCAGCCCCAGCATTTT. Translation: CASSLTAGLGNQPQHF.

The chain employs TRBV6-1 and TRBJ1-1, with TRBD1 matching over 8 bases. This CDR3 has 13 residues. V was clipped by 8 bases and J by 1 base; unmatched bases: 3. The germline gives CDR1 MNHNS, CDR2 SASEGT. CDR3 sequence (DNA): TGTGCCAGCGGACAGGGCCGGAACACTGAAGCTTTCTTT. Translating it yields CASGQGRNTEAFF.

This clonotype was recorded many times. J is TRBJ1-5 and V is TRBV28; D ambiguous. The CDR3 length is 15 residues. Trimming shortened V by 4 bases and J by 2 bases, and 12 bases separated the two germline ends. Germline lookup yields CDR1 MDHEN and CDR2 SYDVKM. CDR3 loop: CASSSYRVGNQPQHF. CDR3 nucleotide sequence: TGTGCCAGCAGTTCCTATCGGGTTGGCAATCAGCCCCAGCATTTT. The variable domain in full, completed from reference TRBV28 and TRBJ1-5, reads DVKVTQSSRYLVKRTGEKVFLECVQDMDHENMFWYRQDPGLGLRLIYFSYDVKMKEKGDIPEGYSVSREKKERFSLILESASTNQTSMYLCASSSYRVGNQPQHFGDGTRLSIL.

The V call is TRBV10-3, the J call TRBJ2-1, with 11 bases lining up with TRBD2. CDR1 ENHRY and CDR2 SYGVKD come from the germline V gene. The V segment lost 6 bases and the J segment 5 bases; nucleotides outside the gene matches: 9. This CDR3 is built from 16 residues. CDR3 nucleotides: TGTGCCATCAGCCTATTAGCGGGGGGGACAAACAATGAGCAGTTCTTC. Translated: CAISLLAGGTNNEQFF.

There are a few counts of this clonotype. The CDR3 loop is CSVRRQLKGELFF. CDR3 coding DNA: TGCAGCGTCCGTAGACAGCTCAAAGGGGAGCTGTTTTTT. V usage is TRBV29-1 and J usage is TRBJ2-2, with D tentatively TRBD1 (5 bases). Trimming pared 6 bases from V and 8 bases from J, leaving 16 bases between. Germline V gene sequence: CDR1 SQVTM, CDR2 ANQGSEA. There are 13 residues in the CDR3.

The chain couples TRBV5-1 to TRBJ2-7; tentatively, D is TRBD1 or TRBD2 (5 bases each). The CDR3 is 15 residues long. CDR1 and CDR2 (germline): SGHRS, YFSETQ. With 0 bases removed from V and 2 bases from J, the gap between germline ends came to 12 bases. CDR3 amino acids: CASSLGVTGPYEQYF. The CDR3 DNA reads TGCGCCAGCAGCTTGGGCGTAACGGGGCCCTACGAGCAGTACTTC.

The V gene is TRBV4-2, the J gene TRBJ2-5; D is uncertain. Trimming took 4 bases from V and 5 from J, leaving 17 bases between them. CDR1 LGHNA and CDR2 YNFKEQ come from the germline V gene. The CDR3 is made up of 15 amino acids. CDR3 sequence reads: CASSPRARERETQYF. For the CDR3, the DNA is TGTGCCAGCAGCCCCCGGGCGAGAGAAAGGGAGACCCAGTACTTC.

At least ten counts were recorded for this clonotype. The gene calls are TRBV5-1 and TRBJ2-7; TRBD1 agrees at 11 bases. The CDR3 runs 14 residues. Germline V gives CDR1 SGHRS, CDR2 YFSETQ. V was clipped by 4 bases and J by 2 bases; unmatched bases: 2. The DNA for the CDR3 is TGCGCCAGCAGCACGGGACAGGGGGCCTACGAGCAGTACTTC. The encoded protein is CASSTGQGAYEQYF.